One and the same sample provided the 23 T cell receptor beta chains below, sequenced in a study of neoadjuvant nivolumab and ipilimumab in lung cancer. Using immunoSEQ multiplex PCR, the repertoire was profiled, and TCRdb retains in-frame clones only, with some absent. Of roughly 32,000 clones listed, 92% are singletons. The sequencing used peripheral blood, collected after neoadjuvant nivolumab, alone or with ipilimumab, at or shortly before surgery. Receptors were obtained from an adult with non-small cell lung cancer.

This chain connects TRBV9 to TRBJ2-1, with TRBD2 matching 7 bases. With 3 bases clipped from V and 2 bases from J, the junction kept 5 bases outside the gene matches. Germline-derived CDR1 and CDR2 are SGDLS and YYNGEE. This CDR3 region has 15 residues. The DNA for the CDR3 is TGTGCCAGCAGCGAATCTAGCGGCCCCTACAATGAGCAGTTCTTC. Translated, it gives CASSESSGPYNEQFF.

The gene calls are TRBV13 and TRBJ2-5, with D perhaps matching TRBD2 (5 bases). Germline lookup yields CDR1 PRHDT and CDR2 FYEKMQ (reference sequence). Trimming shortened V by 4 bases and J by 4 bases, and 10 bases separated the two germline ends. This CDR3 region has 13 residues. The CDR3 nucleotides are TGTGCCAGCAGCTGGTCGGGGTTAGAGACCCAGTACTTC. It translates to CASSWSGLETQYF.

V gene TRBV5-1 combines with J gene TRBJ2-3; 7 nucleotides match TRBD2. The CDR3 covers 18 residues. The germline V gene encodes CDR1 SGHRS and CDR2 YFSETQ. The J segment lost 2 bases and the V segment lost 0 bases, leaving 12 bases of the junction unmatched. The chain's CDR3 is CASSLGEGFKRDTDTQYF. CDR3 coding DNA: TGCGCCAGCAGCTTGGGGGAGGGCTTCAAGAGAGACACAGATACGCAGTATTTT.

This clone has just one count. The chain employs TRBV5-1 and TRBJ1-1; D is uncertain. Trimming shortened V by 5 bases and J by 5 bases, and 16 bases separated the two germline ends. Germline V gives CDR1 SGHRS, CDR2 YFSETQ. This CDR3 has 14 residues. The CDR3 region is CASSRGELGTEAFF. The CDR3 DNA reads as TGCGCCAGCAGTCGCGGGGAGTTGGGTACTGAAGCTTTCTTT.

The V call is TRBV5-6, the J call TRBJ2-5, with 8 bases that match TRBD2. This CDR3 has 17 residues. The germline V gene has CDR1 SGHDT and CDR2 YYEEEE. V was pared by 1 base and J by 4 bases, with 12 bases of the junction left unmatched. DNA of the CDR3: TGTGCCAGCAGCTTGTTCTTGGGGACTAGGCAACGAGAGACCCAGTACTTC. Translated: CASSLFLGTRQRETQYF.

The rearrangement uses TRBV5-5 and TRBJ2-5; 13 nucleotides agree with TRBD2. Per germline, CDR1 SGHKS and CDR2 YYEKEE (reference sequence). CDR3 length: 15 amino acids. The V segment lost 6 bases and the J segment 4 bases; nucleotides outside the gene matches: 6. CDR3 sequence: CASNPGLAGLETQYF. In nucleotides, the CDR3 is TGTGCCAGCAATCCGGGACTAGCGGGATTAGAGACCCAGTACTTC.

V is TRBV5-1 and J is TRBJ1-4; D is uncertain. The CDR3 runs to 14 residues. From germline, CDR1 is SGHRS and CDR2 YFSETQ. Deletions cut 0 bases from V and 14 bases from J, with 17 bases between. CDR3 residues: CASSLGLESGLLFF. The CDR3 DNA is TGCGCCAGCAGCTTGGGTTTGGAAAGTGGTTTGCTGTTTTTT. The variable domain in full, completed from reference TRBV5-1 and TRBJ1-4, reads KAGVTQTPRYLIKTRGQQVTLSCSPISGHRSVSWYQQTPGQGLQFLFEYFSETQRNKGNFPGRFSGRQFSNSRSEMNVSTLELGDSALYLCASSLGLESGLLFFGSGTQLSVL.

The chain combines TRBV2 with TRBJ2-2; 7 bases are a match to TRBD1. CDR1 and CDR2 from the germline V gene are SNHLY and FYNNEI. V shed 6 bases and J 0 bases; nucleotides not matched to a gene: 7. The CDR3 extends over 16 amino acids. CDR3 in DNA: TGTGCCAGCAGATTTAACAGGGGCGCGAACACCGGGGAGCTGTTTTTT. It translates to CASRFNRGANTGELFF.

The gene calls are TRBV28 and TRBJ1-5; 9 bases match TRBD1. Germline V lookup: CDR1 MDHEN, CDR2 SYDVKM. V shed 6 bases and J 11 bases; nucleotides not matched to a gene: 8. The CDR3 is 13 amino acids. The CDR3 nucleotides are TGTGCCAGCAGCCCCGGGACAGGGATAACCCAGCATTTT. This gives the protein CASSPGTGITQHF.

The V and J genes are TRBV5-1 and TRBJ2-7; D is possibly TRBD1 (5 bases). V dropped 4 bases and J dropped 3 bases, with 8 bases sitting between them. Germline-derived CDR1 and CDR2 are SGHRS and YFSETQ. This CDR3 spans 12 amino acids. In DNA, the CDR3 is TGCGCCAGCAGCAACCAGGGCTACGAGCAGTACTTC. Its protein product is CASSNQGYEQYF. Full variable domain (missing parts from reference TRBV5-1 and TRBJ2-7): KAGVTQTPRYLIKTRGQQVTLSCSPISGHRSVSWYQQTPGQGLQFLFEYFSETQRNKGNFPGRFSGRQFSNSRSEMNVSTLELGDSALYLCASSNQGYEQYFGPGTRLTVT.

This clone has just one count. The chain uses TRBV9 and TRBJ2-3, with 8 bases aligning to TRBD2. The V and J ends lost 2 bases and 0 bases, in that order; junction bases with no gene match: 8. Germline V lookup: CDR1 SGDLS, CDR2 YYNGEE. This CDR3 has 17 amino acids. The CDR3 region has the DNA TGTGCCAGCAGCGTGCTAGCGGGCATTCGAAGCACAGATACGCAGTATTTT. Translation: CASSVLAGIRSTDTQYF.

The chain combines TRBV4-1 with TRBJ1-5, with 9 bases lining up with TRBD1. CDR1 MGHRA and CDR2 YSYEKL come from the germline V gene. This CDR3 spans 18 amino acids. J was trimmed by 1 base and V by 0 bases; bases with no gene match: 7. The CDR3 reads CASSQDYVQGASNQPQHF. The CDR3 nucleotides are TGCGCCAGCAGCCAAGACTACGTACAGGGGGCAAGCAATCAGCCCCAGCATTTT.

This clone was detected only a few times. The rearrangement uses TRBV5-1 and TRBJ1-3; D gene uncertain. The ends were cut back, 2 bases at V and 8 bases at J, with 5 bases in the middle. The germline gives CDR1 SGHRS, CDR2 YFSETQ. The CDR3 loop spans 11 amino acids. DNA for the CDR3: TGCGCCAGCAGCTTCTTGGACACCATATATTTT. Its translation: CASSFLDTIYF. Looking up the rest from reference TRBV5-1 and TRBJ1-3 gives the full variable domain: KAGVTQTPRYLIKTRGQQVTLSCSPISGHRSVSWYQQTPGQGLQFLFEYFSETQRNKGNFPGRFSGRQFSNSRSEMNVSTLELGDSALYLCASSFLDTIYFGEGSWLTVV.

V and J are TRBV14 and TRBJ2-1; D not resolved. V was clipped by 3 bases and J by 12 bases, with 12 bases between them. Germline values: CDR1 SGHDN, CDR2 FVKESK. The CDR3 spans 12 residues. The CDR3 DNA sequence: TGTGCCAGCAGCCAGATCGGATTTGTGCAGTTCTTC. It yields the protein CASSQIGFVQFF. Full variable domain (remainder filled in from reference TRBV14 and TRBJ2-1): EAGVTQFPSHSVIEKGQTVTLRCDPISGHDNLYWYRRVMGKEIKFLLHFVKESKQDESGMPNNRFLAERTGGTYSTLKVQPAELEDSGVYFCASSQIGFVQFFGPGTRLTVL.

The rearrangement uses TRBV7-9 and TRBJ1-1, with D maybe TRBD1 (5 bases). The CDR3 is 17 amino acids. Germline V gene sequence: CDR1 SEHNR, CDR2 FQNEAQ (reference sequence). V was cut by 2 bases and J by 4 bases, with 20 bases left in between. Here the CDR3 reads CASSLTGGVIFGTEAFF. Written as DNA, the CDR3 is TGTGCCAGCAGCTTAACTGGAGGGGTAATTTTTGGCACTGAAGCTTTCTTT.

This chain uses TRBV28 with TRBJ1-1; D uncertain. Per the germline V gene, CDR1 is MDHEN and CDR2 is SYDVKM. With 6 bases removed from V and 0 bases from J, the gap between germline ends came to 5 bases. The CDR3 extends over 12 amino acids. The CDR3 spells CASRNLNTEAFF. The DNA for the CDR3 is TGTGCCAGCAGGAATTTGAACACTGAAGCTTTCTTT.

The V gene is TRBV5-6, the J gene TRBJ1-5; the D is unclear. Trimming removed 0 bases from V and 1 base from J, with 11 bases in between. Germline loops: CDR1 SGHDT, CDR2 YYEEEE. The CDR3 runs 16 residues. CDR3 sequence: CASSLAGGGSNQPQHF. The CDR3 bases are TGTGCCAGCAGCTTGGCCGGTGGAGGGAGCAATCAGCCCCAGCATTTT.

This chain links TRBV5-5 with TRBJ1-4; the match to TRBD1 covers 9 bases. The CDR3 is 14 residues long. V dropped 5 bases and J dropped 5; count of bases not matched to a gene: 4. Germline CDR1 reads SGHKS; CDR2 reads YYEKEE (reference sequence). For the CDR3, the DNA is TGTGCCAGCAGTACCGGACAGGGGAATGAAAAACTGTTTTTT. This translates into CASSTGQGNEKLFF.

CDR3 DNA sequence: TGTGCCAGCAACGCTATGGGACCTGGGGCCAACGTCCTGACTTTC. It specifies CASNAMGPGANVLTF. V is TRBV6-1 and J is TRBJ2-6; D possibly uses TRBD1 or TRBD2 (5 bases each). The CDR3 extends over 15 amino acids. V dropped 7 bases and J dropped 2 bases, with 12 bases sitting between them. Germline-derived CDR1 and CDR2 are MNHNS and SASEGT.

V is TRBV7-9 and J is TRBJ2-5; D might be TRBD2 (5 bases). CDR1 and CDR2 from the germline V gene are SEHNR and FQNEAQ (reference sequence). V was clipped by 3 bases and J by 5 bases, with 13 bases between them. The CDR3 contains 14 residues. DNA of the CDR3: TGTGCCAGCAGCTTCGCCGGGATAATCGAGACCCAGTACTTC. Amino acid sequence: CASSFAGIIETQYF.

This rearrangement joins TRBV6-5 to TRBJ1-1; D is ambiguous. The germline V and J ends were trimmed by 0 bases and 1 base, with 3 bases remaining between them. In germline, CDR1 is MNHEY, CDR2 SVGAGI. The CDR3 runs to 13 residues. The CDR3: CASSYSRNTEAFF. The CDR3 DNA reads TGTGCCAGCAGTTACTCAAGGAACACTGAAGCTTTCTTT.

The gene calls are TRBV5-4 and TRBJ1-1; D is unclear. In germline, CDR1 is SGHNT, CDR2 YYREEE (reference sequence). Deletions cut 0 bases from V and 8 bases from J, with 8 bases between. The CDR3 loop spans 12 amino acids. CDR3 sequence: CASSLGQTEAFF. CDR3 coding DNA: TGTGCCAGCAGCTTGGGGCAGACAGAAGCTTTCTTT. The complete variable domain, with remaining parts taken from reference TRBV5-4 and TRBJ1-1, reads ETGVTQSPTHLIKTRGQQVTLRCSSQSGHNTVSWYQQALGQGPQFIFQYYREEENGRGNFPPRFSGLQFPNYSSELNVNALELDDSALYLCASSLGQTEAFFGQGTRLTVV.

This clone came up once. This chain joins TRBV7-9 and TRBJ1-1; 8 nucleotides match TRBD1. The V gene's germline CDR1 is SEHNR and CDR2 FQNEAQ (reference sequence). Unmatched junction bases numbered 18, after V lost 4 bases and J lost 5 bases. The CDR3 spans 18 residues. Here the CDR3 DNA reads TGTGCCAGCAGCTCGGGGACAGGTCCCGGACAAAGGCGGACTGAAGCTTTCTTT. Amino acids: CASSSGTGPGQRRTEAFF.